The present TCR beta chain was sequenced within a study of blood T cell repertoires in COVID-19 (dated by TCRdb to 2020 to 2021). Some background on the complete study: Collaborator samples came from the United States, Italy and Spain and covered acute and convalescent phases of COVID-19. The prospective study material was composed of cDNA or gDNA derived from T cells, B-cell-depleted T cells, or PBMCs. The dataset comprised deeply sampled blood TCRbeta repertoires from subjects exposed to, actively infected with, or recovered from COVID-19. The repertoires were released in a freely available public database intended as a resource for research on the immune response to SARS-CoV-2. The samples were drawn from two sources: the first 160 participants of the ongoing ImmuneRACE study, and 1,200 or so subjects contributed by 6 global collaborators. Sample metadata almost always included a de-identified subject ID, COVID-19 status, age in years and sex. Where HLA class I and class II types were available, the types were taken from metadata supplied by the sample provider, not from assay-based typing.

Notes on this clone: Its binding antigen is unknown. No qualities accompany the bases; no much larger clone lies one base away.

Collaborating institutions collected whole blood in K2EDTA tubes following their own protocols. For TCRbeta analysis, collaborators shipped samples as frozen whole blood, isolated PBMCs, or DNA extracted from either of those sample types. From the cysteine through the phenylalanine, the CDR3 covers 17 amino acids. Only the CDR3 portion is preserved as DNA: 51 bases, with reading frame beginning at the first base. The germline V and J ends show losses of 2 bases and 2 bases respectively, and no gene match explains 4 bases of the junction. CDR1 is given as MGHRA and CDR2 as YSYEKL, both from the germline V gene. The paper as a whole reports these results and caveats: The quantity of clinical and demographic metadata differed by source and by participant and was supplied without curation.

TCRbeta CDR3 regions were amplified from genomic DNA by means of the immunoSEQ Assay, a bias-controlled multiplex PCR. In the original analysis: Nucleated cell counts per sample were estimated from amplification of reference gene primers within the assay. To quantify the absolute abundance of each unique TCRbeta CDR3 rearrangement, sequence reads were collapsed and filtered. Productive Simpson clonality was computed per sample as the square root of Simpson's diversity index over productive rearrangements. TCRdb re-hosts the immuneACCESS table, in-frame sequences only. Its copies lack some clones; in the studies checked, an unresolved V gene accounts for under half of them, and the cause for the rest is not known. V and J calls and clone size are given by that table; D and trimming were obtained from the DNA. Across this sample there are 190,000 or so clones, with 88% seen only once. Of the sample, around 4% is held by the ten largest clones.

The receptor comes from a woman in her 30s with acute or convalescent COVID-19. This sequence uses TRBV4-1 and TRBJ2-6; 9 junctional bases match TRBD1. The sample comprised peripheral blood. DNA sequence: TGCGCCAGCAGCCAATCCGACAGGGGGACTGGGGCCAACGTCCTGACTTTC. Its protein reads: CASSQSDRGTGANVLTF.